The 11 T cell receptor beta chains presented below share a single source sample, sequenced in a study of blood T cell repertoires in COVID-19. The table came from immunoSEQ multiplex PCR; TCRdb's copy has only in-frame clones and leaves some out. The sample shows roughly 180,000 clones, approximately 88% of them seen only once. Material for sequencing was PBMCs or T cells enriched from blood (not recorded which). These receptors all stem from a woman aged 55-69 years who had recovered from COVID-19.

The chain joins TRBV7-3 to TRBJ2-3; unclear D gene. The CDR3 totals 14 residues. The germline V gene has CDR1 SGHTA and CDR2 FQGTGA. Trimming removed 1 base at V and 2 bases at J, with 7 bases between. This chain's CDR3 is CASSLNPSTDTQYF. The CDR3 DNA reads TGTGCCAGCAGCTTAAATCCCTCCACAGATACGCAGTATTTT.

The chain links TRBV7-2 to TRBJ1-5; maybe TRBD1 (6 bases). Germline V gene sequence: CDR1 SGHTA, CDR2 FQGNSA. With 1 base removed from V and 6 bases from J, the gap between germline ends came to 13 bases. This CDR3 is 15 amino acids long. CDR3 in amino acids: CASSLGRGYGQPQHF. The CDR3 coding sequence is TGTGCCAGCAGCTTAGGCAGGGGATACGGTCAGCCCCAGCATTTT.

The rearrangement uses TRBV28 and TRBJ1-4, with no clear D. CDR3 length: 11 residues. Germline CDR1 is MDHEN and CDR2 is SYDVKM. Trimming took 6 bases from V and 10 from J, leaving 9 bases between them. The CDR3 spells CASSISGKLFF. As DNA, the CDR3 is TGTGCCAGCAGCATATCCGGAAAACTGTTTTTT.

The CDR3 bases are TGCGCCAGCAGCTTGGATGGAGTAGCGACAGGGCTTTACGAGCAGTACTTC. Translating gives CASSLDGVATGLYEQYF. The rearrangement uses TRBV5-1 and TRBJ2-7, with 7 bases matching TRBD1. V shed 0 bases, J shed 4 bases, and the junction held 13 bases outside the gene matches. The CDR3 has 17 residues. Germline CDR1 is SGHRS and CDR2 is YFSETQ.

The V and J genes are TRBV5-6 and TRBJ2-7, with 9 bases matching TRBD2. Germline V gene data show CDR1 as SGHDT and CDR2 as YYEEEE. With V trimmed by 3 bases and J by 4 bases, 5 bases remained unmatched. This CDR3 spans 14 amino acids. CDR3: CASSSRAGGYEQYF. Here the CDR3 DNA reads TGTGCCAGCAGCTCGAGAGCGGGAGGTTACGAGCAGTACTTC.

The count of this clone is one. The rearrangement joins TRBV5-1 to TRBJ2-1; possible D gene TRBD2, 8 bases. Germline V gives CDR1 SGHRS, CDR2 YFSETQ. V lost 4 bases to trimming and J lost 9 bases, with 17 bases between them. This CDR3 comprises 14 residues. The CDR3 reads CASSPGGTAFEQFF. The CDR3 DNA sequence: TGCGCCAGCAGCCCGGGGGGGACAGCATTTGAGCAGTTCTTC. Supplemented by reference TRBV5-1 and TRBJ2-1, the full variable domain reads KAGVTQTPRYLIKTRGQQVTLSCSPISGHRSVSWYQQTPGQGLQFLFEYFSETQRNKGNFPGRFSGRQFSNSRSEMNVSTLELGDSALYLCASSPGGTAFEQFFGPGTRLTVL.

The rearrangement joins TRBV12-5 to TRBJ1-1, with D possibly TRBD1 on 6 matching bases. The V end was cut by 1 base, the J end by 5 bases, with 17 bases between. The V gene's germline CDR1 is LGHNT and CDR2 FRNRAP. This CDR3 has 16 amino acids. Here the CDR3 reads CASGLGYRVEGTEAFF. Here the CDR3 DNA reads TGTGCTAGTGGTTTGGGCTACAGGGTCGAAGGGACTGAAGCTTTCTTT.

DNA for the CDR3: TGTGCCAGCAGTTTACAGGGGCGAGGTTGGAGCAAGGATCAGCCCCAGCATTTT. Residues: CASSLQGRGWSKDQPQHF. V and J are TRBV28 and TRBJ1-5; D may be TRBD1 (6 bases). The CDR3 has 18 residues. Trimming pared 2 bases from V and 5 bases from J, leaving 22 bases between. From germline, CDR1 is MDHEN and CDR2 SYDVKM.

The rearrangement joins TRBV7-2 to TRBJ1-2, with 10 positions matching TRBD1. CDR1 is SGHTA, CDR2 FQGNSA, per germline. The length of the CDR3 is 16 residues. V was clipped by 5 bases and J by 4 bases; unmatched bases: 10. Written as DNA, the CDR3 is TGTGCCAGCAGCACACAGACAGGGGGCTTTTTCTATGGCTACACCTTC. Protein sequence: CASSTQTGGFFYGYTF.

CDR3 residues: CASSGAGGAQGELFF. CDR3 coding DNA: TGTGCCAGCAGCGGAGCGGGAGGCGCTCAAGGGGAGCTGTTTTTT. This chain links TRBV11-2 with TRBJ2-2; 9 nucleotides match TRBD2. Trimming took 5 bases from V and 8 from J; bases not matched to a gene: 9. CDR1 and CDR2 (germline): SGHAT, FQNNGV. The CDR3 totals 15 residues.

The chain couples TRBV7-9 to TRBJ1-4, with TRBD1 matching over 11 bases. The V gene end was trimmed by 4 bases and the J gene end by 7 bases; junction bases not matched to a gene: 14. Germline V CDR1 and CDR2: SEHNR, FQNEAQ (reference sequence). The CDR3 consists of 18 residues. The DNA of the CDR3 is TGTGCCAGCAGCTGGGATCCTGGGACAGGGGGATTTGGTGAAAAACTGTTTTTT. This sequence encodes CASSWDPGTGGFGEKLFF.